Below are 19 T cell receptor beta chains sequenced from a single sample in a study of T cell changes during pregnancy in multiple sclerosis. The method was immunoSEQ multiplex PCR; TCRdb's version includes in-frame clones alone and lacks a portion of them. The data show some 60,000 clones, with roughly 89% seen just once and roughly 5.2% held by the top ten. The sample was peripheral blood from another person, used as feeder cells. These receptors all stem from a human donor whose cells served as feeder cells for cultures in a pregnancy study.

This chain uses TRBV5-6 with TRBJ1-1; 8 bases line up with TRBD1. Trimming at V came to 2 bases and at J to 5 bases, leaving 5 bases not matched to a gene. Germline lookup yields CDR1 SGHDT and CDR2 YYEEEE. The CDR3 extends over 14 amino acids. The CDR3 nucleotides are TGTGCCAGCAGCTTCGGCAGGGGGCAAACTGAAGCTTTCTTT. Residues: CASSFGRGQTEAFF.

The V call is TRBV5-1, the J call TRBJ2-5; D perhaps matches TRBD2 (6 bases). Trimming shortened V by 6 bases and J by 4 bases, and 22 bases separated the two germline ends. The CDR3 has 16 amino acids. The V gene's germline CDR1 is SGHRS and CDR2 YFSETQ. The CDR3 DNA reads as TGCGCCAGCAACAGAGATCGTTCGGGAGCGGGAGAGACCCAGTACTTC. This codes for CASNRDRSGAGETQYF.

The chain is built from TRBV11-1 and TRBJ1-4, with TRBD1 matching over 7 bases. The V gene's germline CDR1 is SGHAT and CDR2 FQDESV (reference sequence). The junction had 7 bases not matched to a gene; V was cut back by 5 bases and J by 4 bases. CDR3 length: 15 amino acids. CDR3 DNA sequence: TGTGCCAGCAGCCCGTCGGGACAGCATAATGAAAAACTGTTTTTT. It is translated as CASSPSGQHNEKLFF.

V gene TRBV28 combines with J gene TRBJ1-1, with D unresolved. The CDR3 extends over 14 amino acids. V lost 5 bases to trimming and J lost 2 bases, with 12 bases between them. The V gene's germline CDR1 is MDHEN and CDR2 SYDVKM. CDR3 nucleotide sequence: TGTGCCAGCAGTCCCAGCTGGCAAAACACTGAAGCTTTCTTT. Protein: CASSPSWQNTEAFF.

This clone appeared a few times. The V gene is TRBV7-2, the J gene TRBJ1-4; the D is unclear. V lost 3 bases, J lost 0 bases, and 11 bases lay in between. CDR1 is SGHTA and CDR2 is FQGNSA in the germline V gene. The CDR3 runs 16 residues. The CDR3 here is CASSLGPRTTNEKLFF. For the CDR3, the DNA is TGTGCCAGCAGCTTGGGTCCGCGGACAACTAATGAAAAACTGTTTTTT.

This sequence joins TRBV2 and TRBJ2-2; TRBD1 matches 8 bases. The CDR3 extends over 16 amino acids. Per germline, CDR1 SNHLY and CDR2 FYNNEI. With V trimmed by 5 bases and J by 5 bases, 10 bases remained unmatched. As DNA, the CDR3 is TGTGCCAGCAGTTTATCAGACAGGGGAGTTACCGGGGAGCTGTTTTTT. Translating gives CASSLSDRGVTGELFF.

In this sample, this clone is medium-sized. CDR3 in DNA: TGTGCCAGCAGCCCCTTTAAGGGGGCCCCAGATACGCAGTATTTT. It specifies CASSPFKGAPDTQYF. V usage is TRBV9 and J usage is TRBJ2-3; 7 bases match TRBD1. The CDR3 runs to 15 residues. The V and J ends lost 4 bases and 4 bases, in that order; junction bases with no gene match: 9. Germline CDR1 is SGDLS and CDR2 is YYNGEE.

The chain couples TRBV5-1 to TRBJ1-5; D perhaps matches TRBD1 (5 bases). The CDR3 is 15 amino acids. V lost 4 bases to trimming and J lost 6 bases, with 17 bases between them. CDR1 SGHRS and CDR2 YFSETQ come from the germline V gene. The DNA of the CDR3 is TGCGCCAGCAGCCCCCACGTAGGGGAAGGTCAGCCCCAGCATTTT. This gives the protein CASSPHVGEGQPQHF.

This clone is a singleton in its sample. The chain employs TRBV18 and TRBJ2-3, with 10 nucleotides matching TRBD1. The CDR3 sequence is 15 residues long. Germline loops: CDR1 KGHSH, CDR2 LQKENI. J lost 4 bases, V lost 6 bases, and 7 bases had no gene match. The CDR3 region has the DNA TGTGCCAGCTCCGACCGGGACAGGGGACCAGATACGCAGTATTTT. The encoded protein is CASSDRDRGPDTQYF.

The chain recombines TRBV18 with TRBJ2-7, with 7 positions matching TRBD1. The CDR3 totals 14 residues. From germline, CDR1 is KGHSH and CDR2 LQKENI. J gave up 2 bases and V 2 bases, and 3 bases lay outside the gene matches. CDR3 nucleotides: TGTGCCAGCTCACCAGAGACAGGGACCTACGAGCAGTACTTC. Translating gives CASSPETGTYEQYF.

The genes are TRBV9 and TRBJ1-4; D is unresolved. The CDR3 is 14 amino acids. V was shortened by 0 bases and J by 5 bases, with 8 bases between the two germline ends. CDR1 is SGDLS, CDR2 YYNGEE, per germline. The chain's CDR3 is CASSVGPTNEKLFF. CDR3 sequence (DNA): TGTGCCAGCAGCGTAGGACCGACGAATGAAAAACTGTTTTTT.

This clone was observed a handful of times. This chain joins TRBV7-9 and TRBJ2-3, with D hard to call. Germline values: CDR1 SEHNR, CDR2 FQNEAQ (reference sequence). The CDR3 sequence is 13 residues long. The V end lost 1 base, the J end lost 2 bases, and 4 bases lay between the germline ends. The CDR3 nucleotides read TGTGCCAGCAGCTTAGTCAACACAGATACGCAGTATTTT. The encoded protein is CASSLVNTDTQYF.

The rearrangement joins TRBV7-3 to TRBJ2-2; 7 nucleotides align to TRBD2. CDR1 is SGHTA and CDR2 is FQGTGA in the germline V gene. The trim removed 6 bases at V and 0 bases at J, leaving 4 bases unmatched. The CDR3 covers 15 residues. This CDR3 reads CASRHGGTNTGELFF. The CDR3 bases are TGTGCCAGCAGACACGGGGGGACGAACACCGGGGAGCTGTTTTTT.

The CDR3 DNA is TGTGCCAGCAGTTCCAGACAGGGAGCCACTGAAGCTTTCTTT. It encodes CASSSRQGATEAFF. The rearrangement joins TRBV5-4 to TRBJ1-1; 7 bases align to TRBD1. Per the germline V gene, CDR1 is SGHNT and CDR2 is YYREEE (reference sequence). Unmatched junction bases numbered 8, after V lost 5 bases and J lost 4 bases. The length of the CDR3 is 14 residues. The full variable domain, completed using reference TRBV5-4 and TRBJ1-1, is ETGVTQSPTHLIKTRGQQVTLRCSSQSGHNTVSWYQQALGQGPQFIFQYYREEENGRGNFPPRFSGLQFPNYSSELNVNALELDDSALYLCASSSRQGATEAFFGQGTRLTVV.

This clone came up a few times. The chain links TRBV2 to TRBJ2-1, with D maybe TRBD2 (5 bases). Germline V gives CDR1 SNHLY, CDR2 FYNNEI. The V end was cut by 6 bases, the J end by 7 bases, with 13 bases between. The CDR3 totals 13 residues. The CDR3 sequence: CASRGGLGNEQFF. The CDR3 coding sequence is TGTGCCAGCAGGGGCGGACTCGGAAATGAGCAGTTCTTC. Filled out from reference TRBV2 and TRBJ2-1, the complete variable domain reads EPEVTQTPSHQVTQMGQEVILRCVPISNHLYFYWYRQILGQKVEFLVSFYNNEISEKSEIFDDQFSVERPDGSNFTLKIRSTKLEDSAMYFCASRGGLGNEQFFGPGTRLTVL.

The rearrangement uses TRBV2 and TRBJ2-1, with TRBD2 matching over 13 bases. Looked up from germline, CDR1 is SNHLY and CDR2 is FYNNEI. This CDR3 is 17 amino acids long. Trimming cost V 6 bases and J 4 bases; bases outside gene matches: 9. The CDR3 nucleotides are TGTGCCAGCAGAACCGGACTAGCGGGAGCCCCTTACAATGAGCAGTTCTTC. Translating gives CASRTGLAGAPYNEQFF.

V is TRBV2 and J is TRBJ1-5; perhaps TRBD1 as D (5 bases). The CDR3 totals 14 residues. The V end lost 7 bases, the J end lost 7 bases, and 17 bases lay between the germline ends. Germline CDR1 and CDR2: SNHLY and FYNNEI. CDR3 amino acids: CASNLGDLNQPQHF. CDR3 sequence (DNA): TGTGCCAGCAACCTGGGGGACTTAAACCAGCCCCAGCATTTT.

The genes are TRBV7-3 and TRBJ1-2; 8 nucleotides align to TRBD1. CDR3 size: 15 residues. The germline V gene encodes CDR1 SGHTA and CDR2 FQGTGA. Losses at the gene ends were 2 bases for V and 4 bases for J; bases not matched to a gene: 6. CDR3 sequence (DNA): TGTGCCAGCAGCTTAGGGCCAGGGGGCGGCTATGGCTACACCTTC. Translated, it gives CASSLGPGGGYGYTF. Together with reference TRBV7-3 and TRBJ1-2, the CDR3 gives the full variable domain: GAGVSQTPSNKVTEKGKYVELRCDPISGHTALYWYRQSLGQGPEFLIYFQGTGAADDSGLPNDRFFAVRPEGSVSTLKIQRTERGDSAVYLCASSLGPGGGYGYTFGSGTRLTVV.

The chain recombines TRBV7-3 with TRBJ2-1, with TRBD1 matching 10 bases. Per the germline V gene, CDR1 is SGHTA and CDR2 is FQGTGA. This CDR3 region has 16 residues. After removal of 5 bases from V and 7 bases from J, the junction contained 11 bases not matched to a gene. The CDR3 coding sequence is TGTGCCAGCAGCCATATAAGGGACAGGGGAGGGAATGAGCAGTTCTTC. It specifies CASSHIRDRGGNEQFF.